This passage covers 7 T cell receptor beta chains from one sample sequenced in a study of T-cell reconstitution after alpha-beta-depleted transplantation in children. The TCRbeta library incorporated unique molecular identifiers. TCRdb reprocessed the PCR reads with MiXCR, giving one entry per CDR3 protein. This sample has 500,000 or so distinct CDR3 sequences, with around a third found just once. This specimen was PBMCs from the stem cell graft donor, taken from the stem cell graft. These receptors all come from a human donor who donated a stem cell graft to a child with aplastic anemia.

A few counts support this clonotype. The J gene is TRBJ2-1, the V gene TRBV6-5, with a weak D call TRBD2 (5 bases). Germline loops: CDR1 MNHEY, CDR2 SVGAGI. The CDR3 extends over 16 amino acids. V was pared by 0 bases and J by 0 bases, with 9 bases between. The chain's CDR3 is CASSYSRAVSYNEQFF. Written as DNA, the CDR3 is TGTGCCAGCAGTTACTCGAGGGCTGTCTCCTACAATGAGCAGTTCTTC.

This chain joins TRBV7-2 and TRBJ2-1, with D unclear. The germline CDR1 and CDR2 sequences are SGHTA and FQGNSA. V was clipped by 2 bases and J by 15 bases, with 14 bases between them. The CDR3 totals 12 residues. The CDR3 here is CASSLRAVSPFF. CDR3 nucleotide sequence: TGTGCCAGCAGCTTACGGGCCGTCAGTCCGTTCTTC. Combining the CDR3 with reference TRBV7-2 and TRBJ2-1 gives the whole variable domain GAGVSQSPSNKVTEKGKDVELRCDPISGHTALYWYRQSLGQGLEFLIYFQGNSAPDKSGLPSDRFSAERTGGSVSTLTIQRTQQEDSAVYLCASSLRAVSPFFGPGTRLTVL.

This clonotype was recorded a few times. The chain couples TRBV2 to TRBJ1-1; no clear D gene. The ends were cut back, 3 bases at V and 0 bases at J, with 11 bases in the middle. The germline V gene encodes CDR1 SNHLY and CDR2 FYNNEI. The CDR3 loop spans 15 amino acids. CDR3 DNA sequence: TGTGCCAGCAGTGACGGGGTACCCATGAACACTGAAGCTTTCTTT. Protein product: CASSDGVPMNTEAFF.

The chain uses TRBV9 and TRBJ1-1, with D perhaps TRBD1 (5 bases). The CDR3 is 14 residues long. Between the trimmed V and J ends, which lost 4 bases and 1 base, there was a span of 11 bases. Germline CDR1 is SGDLS and CDR2 is YYNGEE. The CDR3 spells CASSYTDRNTEAFF. As DNA, the CDR3 is TGTGCCAGCAGCTACACCGACAGGAACACTGAAGCTTTCTTT.

This clonotype has more than one count but fewer than ten. The chain is built from TRBV27 and TRBJ2-3; D is perhaps TRBD1 (6 bases). This CDR3 is 15 amino acids long. Trimming left V 0 bases short and J 0 bases short, with 7 bases between. The V gene's germline CDR1 is MNHEY and CDR2 SMNVEV (reference sequence). CDR3 in amino acids: CASSLSTGSTDTQYF. The CDR3 bases are TGTGCCAGCAGTTTATCGACAGGCAGCACAGATACGCAGTATTTT.

J is TRBJ1-5 and V is TRBV12-3 or TRBV12-4; TRBD1 aligns across 7 bases. The CDR3 is 13 residues long. J was trimmed by 7 bases and V by 5 bases; bases with no gene match: 5. The CDR3 DNA is TGTGCCAGCAGTGACAGGGAGTGGCAGCCCCAGCATTTT. It yields the protein CASSDREWQPQHF.

The chain recombines TRBV5-4 with TRBJ2-1; 9 bases are a match to TRBD2. V lost 5 bases to trimming and J lost 2 bases; unmatched junction nucleotides: 5. The CDR3 contains 15 residues. Germline-derived CDR1 and CDR2 are SGHNT and YYREEE (reference sequence). CDR3 sequence (DNA): TGTGCCAGCAGGGGGGAGCGGGAGGCCTACAATGAGCAGTTCTTC. Protein sequence: CASRGEREAYNEQFF.